The sequence of this T cell receptor (beta chain) was determined in a study of shared clonotypes between healthy human individuals. Findings of the study overall: Larger estimated richness was generally seen in naive subsets than in memory subsets.

Worth noting for this clone: The antigen is unknown.

Trimming took 11 bases from V and 1 from J, leaving 15 bases between them. The CDR3 extends over 14 amino acids. Germline V CDR1 and CDR2: MNHEY, SMNVEV (reference sequence). Genomic DNA belonging to each subset was distributed in equal measure over several immunoSEQ plates. Sequencing used immunoSEQ multiplex PCR; TCRdb keeps in-frame clones, though not all of them. The table includes around 600,000 clones, about 95% detected once. Positively selected for CCR7, the CD45RO-negative cells used as naive CD8 cells excluded terminally differentiated effector memory CD45RA+ cells. Sequenced material: naive CD8+ T cells sorted from blood. This TCR was sampled from a woman in her 30s in good health. J is TRBJ1-5 and V is TRBV27, with D tentatively TRBD1 (5 bases). The CDR3 spells CAAGPGVSNQPQHF. The DNA for the CDR3 is TGTGCCGCAGGTCCGGGGGTGAGCAATCAGCCCCAGCATTTT.